The rows below give T cell receptor beta chains drawn from one sample of a study of T cells in Graves' hyperthyroidism and ophthalmopathy. TCRdb used MiXCR to reprocess the multiplex PCR reads, holding one entry per CDR3 protein. This table has fewer than 650,000 distinct CDR3 sequences, 35% to 50% appearing once. Material for sequencing was peripheral blood or thyroid tissue (not recorded which). The receptors shown here come from an adult woman with Graves' disease, either hyperthyroidism or ophthalmopathy (not recorded which). Both conserved end residues are part of each CDR3. The order of the fields is J gene, D gene, V gene, clone size, CDR3 protein, CDR3 DNA. The D gene is left open where the match is weak. The listing skips clone size in some rows; elsewhere it reads once, few, many or a size class.

>TRBJ1-2|TRBD1|TRBV10-3|few
CAISGGTGSYGYTF
TGTGCCATCAGTGGGGGGACAGGGTCCTATGGCTACACCTTC
>TRBJ2-5|.|TRBV11-2|.
CASSPDGGNPMETQYF
TGCGCCAGCAGCCCCGACGGCGGGAACCCCATGGAGACCCAGTACTTC
>TRBJ2-7|TRBD2|TRBV2|.
CASRDGTSGSYEQYF
TGTGCCAGCAGGGATGGGACTAGCGGGAGTTACGAGCAGTACTTC
>TRBJ2-7|.|TRBV6-1|.
CASIGGSTYEQYF
TGTGCTAGCATCGGGGGATCCACCTACGAGCAGTACTTC
>TRBJ1-1|.|TRBV2|.
CARDLVRLNTEAFF
TGTGCTAGAGATCTTGTGAGACTGAACACTGAAGCTTTCTTT
>TRBJ2-7|.|TRBV19|.
CASRQSPYEQYF
TGTGCCAGTAGACAGAGTCCCTACGAGCAGTACTTC
>TRBJ1-2|TRBD1|TRBV7-9|many
CASSFGRGHPHYGYTF
TGTGCCAGCAGCTTTGGCAGGGGGCACCCCCACTATGGCTACACCTTC
>TRBJ1-4|.|TRBV20-1|many
CSVQGTNEKLFF
TGCAGTGTTCAGGGTACTAATGAAAAACTGTTTTTT
>TRBJ1-1|TRBD1|TRBV7-9|many
CASSSRRVDRGRGGTEAFF
TGTGCCAGCAGCTCAAGAAGGGTGGACAGGGGAAGAGGGGGCACTGAAGCTTTCTTT
>TRBJ2-1|TRBD2|TRBV20-1|once
CSAGSGRAGEQFF
TGCAGTGCTGGGAGCGGGAGGGCGGGTGAGCAGTTCTTC